This T cell receptor (beta chain) came from a study of T cells in Graves' hyperthyroidism and ophthalmopathy (dated by TCRdb to the late 2010s). Turning to the overall study: To identify distinguishing TCR V-J signatures, a discovery cohort of some 100 patients was used, comprising approximately 40 with Graves' ophthalmopathy and about 59 with stable Graves' hyperthyroidism. Following sampling, methimazole starting at 30 mg daily was given to hyperthyroidism patients, and high-dose intravenous methylprednisolone was given to ophthalmopathy patients. The 100 or so discovery patients were divided at random into training and test sets in a 7:3 ratio. An independent validation cohort of fewer than 20 hyperthyroidism patients and approximately 16 patients who later progressed to ophthalmopathy tested prospective prediction of ophthalmopathy. According to the paper, TCR Vbeta CDR3 sequencing was carried out on over 130 peripheral blood samples, which came from approximately 41 ophthalmopathy, fewer than 80 hyperthyroidism and about 17 progressor patients. Thyroid tissue and blood T-cell repertoires from roughly six Graves' hyperthyroidism patients were also compared in the study.

Patients with uncontrolled infections, other autoimmune diseases, pregnancy or lactation were excluded. Diagnoses relied on clinical symptoms, serum thyroxine and TRAb, thyroid ultrasound and orbital computed tomography. Total RNA was extracted using Trizol reagent, and RNA quality was assessed on an Agilent 2100 Bioanalyzer. This clonotype was seen many times. This clone's antigen is unknown. Base quality data are lacking; no much larger clone is found one base away. What the authors observed across the whole study: During validation, the model predicted progression to ophthalmopathy a median of around six months ahead of onset, with almost 71% sensitivity and 72% to 85% specificity. Sample size was not statistically predetermined, and investigators were not blinded to group allocation. Most expanded thyroid clonotypes (frequency above 0.001) were also detected in blood, suggesting blood repertoires may reflect thyroid immune responses. A model built on a 13 V-J signature distinguished ophthalmopathy from stable hyperthyroidism, reaching 85% to 90% sensitivity and 81% to 83% specificity in cross-validation and 80%/75% in testing.

The CDR3, from cysteine to phenylalanine, totals 15 residues. Left in the record is the CDR3 DNA by itself, 45 bases read in frame from the first base. V ends up 0 bases short and J 4 bases short, with an unmatched junction base count of 5. CDR1 is given as SGHRS and CDR2 as YFSETQ, both from the germline V gene. Amplification of TCR beta CDR3 regions was carried out from RNA transcripts. The TCR CDR3 was subjected to a first round of RT-PCR using the HTBI primer set and the Qiagen OneStep RT-PCR kit. Libraries were constructed in a second round of multiplex PCR, after which size selection and purification were carried out. Libraries were sequenced paired-end with 100 bp reads on an Illumina HiSeq2000. On the study's bioinformatics: SOAPnuke was used to process the raw data, throwing out any read that contained adapters or uncalled bases, had a mean Phred below 15, or lacked an exact constant-primer or identifier match. COPE v1.2.5 was used to merge high-quality paired reads, and clonotypes were defined as unique nucleotide sequences. MiTCR v1.1 was used to align clonotypes to the IMGT TRBV, TRBD and TRBJ reference segments. The analysis was restricted to V-J combinations with a frequency above 0.0001, which together covered over 99% of the repertoires. The TCS score was defined as F50 (clonal expansion) divided by E x V (chaos), with BLOSUM62-based TCRdist calculated between CDR3 peptides within each V-J. Welch's t-statistics and random forest reduced fewer than 600 V-J features to 13, which were used in a naive Bayes classifier (R e1071). The Morisita-Horn index was used to measure how similar the thyroid and blood repertoires were. The public reads were reanalyzed by TCRdb: fastp trimming at Q25, MiXCR alignment, in-frame beta chains only. All rows with the same CDR3 protein become a single entry with the most common DNA and genes. For this entry, the V and J calls and clone size follow TCRdb and not the study's own pipeline. The table for this sample lists about 510,000 distinct CDR3 sequences; roughly 45% of them were counted only once. Around 44% of the sample lies in the top ten.

This receptor was taken from an adult woman with Graves' disease, either hyperthyroidism or ophthalmopathy (not recorded which). The specimen sequenced was peripheral blood or thyroid tissue (not recorded which). The chain uses TRBV5-1 and TRBJ2-7; TRBD1 lines up with 9 middle nucleotides. The DNA is as follows: TGCGCCAGCAGCTTGGGTGGGACAGGGTTATACGAGCAGTACTTC. The resulting protein is CASSLGGTGLYEQYF.